The 30 T cell receptor beta chains presented below share a single source sample, sequenced in a study of early stage breast cancer tumors. The repertoire was sequenced with immunoSEQ multiplex PCR; TCRdb's copy has only in-frame clones and lacks some. The data hold 40,000 to 60,000 clones, with approximately 78% observed a single time. Sequenced: blood. Receptors originate from a person aged 35-50 years with breast cancer.

DNA for the CDR3: TGTGCCAGCAGCTCCCCCGGGACTAGCGGGAGAGGTGAGCAGTTCTTC. This codes for CASSSPGTSGRGEQFF. This chain links TRBV7-8 with TRBJ2-1, with 14 positions matching TRBD2. The CDR3 has 16 amino acids. The ends lost 4 bases at V and 9 bases at J; junction bases unmatched: 8. Germline CDR1 and CDR2: SGHVS and FQNEAQ.

The rearrangement uses TRBV7-9 and TRBJ2-3, with 9 bases that match TRBD2. The CDR3 length is 15 residues. Germline-derived CDR1 and CDR2 are SEHNR and FQNEAQ (reference sequence). The V segment lost 2 bases and the J segment 0 bases; nucleotides outside the gene matches: 0. This chain's CDR3 is CASSLLAGSTDTQYF. The CDR3 nucleotides are TGTGCCAGCAGCTTACTAGCGGGAAGCACAGATACGCAGTATTTT.

The rearrangement uses TRBV11-3 and TRBJ1-1, with D possibly matching TRBD1 (6 bases). Germline lookup yields CDR1 SGHNT and CDR2 YENEEA. The V end was cut by 0 bases, the J end by 4 bases, with 6 bases between. This CDR3 region has 13 residues. The CDR3 DNA reads TGTGCCAGCAGCTTAGAGGACAGCACTGAAGCTTTCTTT. This translates into CASSLEDSTEAFF.

The J gene is TRBJ2-1, the V gene TRBV11-2, with 11 bases fitting TRBD2. CDR3 length: 16 amino acids. Trimming took 5 bases from V and 0 from J; bases not matched to a gene: 3. Looked up from germline, CDR1 is SGHAT and CDR2 is FQNNGV. The CDR3 here is CASSPTSGVSYNEQFF. In nucleotides, the CDR3 is TGTGCCAGCAGCCCGACTAGCGGGGTCTCCTACAATGAGCAGTTCTTC. Full variable domain (outside the CDR3, taken from reference TRBV11-2 and TRBJ2-1): EAGVAQSPRYKIIEKRQSVAFWCNPISGHATLYWYQQILGQGPKLLIQFQNNGVVDDSQLPKDRFSAERLKGVDSTLKIQPAKLEDSAVYLCASSPTSGVSYNEQFFGPGTRLTVL.

The J gene is TRBJ2-2, the V gene TRBV19; TRBD1 aligns across 8 bases. Germline V gene sequence: CDR1 LNHDA, CDR2 SQIVND (reference sequence). This CDR3 is 15 amino acids long. V shed 1 base and J 6 bases; nucleotides not matched to a gene: 4. The CDR3, as DNA: TGTGCCAGTAGTATAGTTACAGGGGGAGCCGGGGAGCTGTTTTTT. It is translated as CASSIVTGGAGELFF.

This sequence joins TRBV29-1 and TRBJ2-5; D may be TRBD1 (6 bases). The CDR3 is made up of 16 amino acids. Germline V gene data show CDR1 as SQVTM and CDR2 as ANQGSEA. Trimming left V 3 bases short and J 5 bases short, with 22 bases between. CDR3 protein: CSVDGRDTAWEETQYF. CDR3 in DNA: TGCAGCGTTGATGGAAGGGACACGGCGTGGGAGGAGACCCAGTACTTC.

The rearrangement joins TRBV10-3 to TRBJ2-1; 9 bases align to TRBD1. V lost 4 bases and J lost 7; bases outside the gene matches: 11. This CDR3 comprises 16 residues. Germline V gives CDR1 ENHRY, CDR2 SYGVKD. The CDR3 loop reads CAISGFGDRGGNEQFF. CDR3 coding DNA: TGTGCCATCAGTGGATTCGGCGACAGGGGGGGGAATGAGCAGTTCTTC.

V is TRBV7-8 and J is TRBJ2-7; the match to TRBD1 covers 10 bases. The CDR3 consists of 13 residues. CDR1 SGHVS and CDR2 FQNEAQ come from the germline V gene. V was pared by 5 bases and J by 6 bases, with 4 bases of the junction left unmatched. The DNA for the CDR3 is TGTGCCAGCAGCCGACAGGGGGCAGGCGAGCAGTACTTC. Its protein is CASSRQGAGEQYF.

This clone has a single count. This chain uses TRBV27 with TRBJ2-5; 9 nucleotides agree with TRBD1. Looked up from germline, CDR1 is MNHEY and CDR2 is SMNVEV (reference sequence). The V and J ends lost 5 bases and 5 bases, in that order; junction bases with no gene match: 3. This CDR3 spans 13 amino acids. The CDR3 is CASSPGQGETQYF. CDR3 nucleotide sequence: TGTGCCAGCAGTCCGGGACAGGGTGAGACCCAGTACTTC.

CDR3 region: CASSYQGTAQETQYF. The CDR3 nucleotides are TGTGCCAGCAGTTACCAGGGGACAGCTCAAGAGACCCAGTACTTC. The chain is built from TRBV6-5 and TRBJ2-5; TRBD1 agrees at 7 bases. Germline V lookup: CDR1 MNHEY, CDR2 SVGAGI. This CDR3 comprises 15 residues. Unmatched junction bases numbered 5, after V lost 2 bases and J lost 2 bases.

The genes are TRBV7-9 and TRBJ2-2; a possible D gene is TRBD2 (7 bases). V lost 6 bases and J lost 3, with 14 bases in between. The CDR3 sequence is 15 residues long. CDR1 is SEHNR and CDR2 is FQNEAQ in the germline V gene (reference sequence). CDR3 protein: CASRAAGAYTGELFF. CDR3 nucleotide sequence: TGTGCCAGCAGGGCGGCGGGGGCTTACACCGGGGAGCTGTTTTTT.

The CDR3 loop reads CAFPGLVCEQFF. CDR3 bases: TGTGCCTTTCCGGGACTAGTGTGTGAGCAGTTCTTC. The gene calls are TRBV11-3 and TRBJ2-1; 8 positions agree with TRBD2. Germline CDR1 and CDR2: SGHNT and YENEEA. The CDR3 totals 12 residues. The V and J ends lost 11 bases and 9 bases, in that order; junction bases with no gene match: 9.

The chain carries TRBV20-1 and TRBJ1-4; D gene ambiguous. Germline CDR1 DFQATT, CDR2 SNEGSKA (reference sequence). V lost 0 bases and J 14 bases, leaving 10 bases between the germline ends. The CDR3 is 11 residues long. The CDR3 coding sequence is TGCAGTGCTAGAGAGGGGAACCGGCTGTTTTTT. It specifies CSAREGNRLFF.

J is TRBJ2-7 and V is TRBV27; D remains unclear. CDR3 size: 13 residues. Germline V lookup: CDR1 MNHEY, CDR2 SMNVEV (reference sequence). V lost 2 bases and J 6 bases, leaving 11 bases between the germline ends. CDR3 amino acids: CASSLGWAAEQYF. The CDR3 DNA sequence: TGTGCCAGCAGTTTAGGCTGGGCAGCCGAGCAGTACTTC.

The chain carries TRBV19 and TRBJ2-2; 7 bases are a match to TRBD1. Trimming at V came to 5 bases and at J to 7 bases, leaving 10 bases not matched to a gene. Germline loops: CDR1 LNHDA, CDR2 SQIVND (reference sequence). CDR3 length: 15 residues. CDR3 in amino acids: CASSFRQGTSGELFF. CDR3 coding DNA: TGTGCCAGTAGTTTCCGACAGGGTACCAGCGGGGAGCTGTTTTTT.

The chain is built from TRBV6-1 and TRBJ1-1; D remains unclear. The CDR3 length is 14 residues. V dropped 8 bases and J dropped 3 bases, with 16 bases sitting between them. Looked up from germline, CDR1 is MNHNS and CDR2 is SASEGT. CDR3 protein: CASVKRRADTEAFF. The DNA of the CDR3 is TGTGCCAGCGTAAAAAGGAGGGCGGACACTGAAGCTTTCTTT.

V gene TRBV29-1 combines with J gene TRBJ2-1, with no clear D. V was cut by 3 bases and J by 3 bases, with 6 bases left in between. The germline gives CDR1 SQVTM, CDR2 ANQGSEA. This CDR3 comprises 12 residues. This CDR3 is CSVDGNYNEQFF. The CDR3 region has the DNA TGCAGCGTTGATGGCAACTACAATGAGCAGTTCTTC.

Only a few counts were recorded for this clone. The rearrangement uses TRBV5-1 and TRBJ1-2; TRBD1 might be the D (5 bases). CDR3 length: 15 amino acids. V gave up 0 bases and J gave up 2 bases, with 11 bases separating them. The germline V gene encodes CDR1 SGHRS and CDR2 YFSETQ. The CDR3, as DNA: TGCGCCAGCAGCTTGGGCTCAGGGACCAACTATGGCTACACCTTC. This sequence encodes CASSLGSGTNYGYTF.

The J gene is TRBJ2-7, the V gene TRBV30; D possibly corresponds to TRBD2 (5 bases). The germline gives CDR1 GTSNPN, CDR2 SVGIG (reference sequence). The CDR3 is 12 residues long. V lost 8 bases and J 2 bases, leaving 13 bases between the germline ends. DNA for the CDR3: TGTGCCCATGGTAGAGGGACCTACGAGCAGTACTTC. Amino acids: CAHGRGTYEQYF.

The J gene is TRBJ1-5, the V gene TRBV18, with TRBD1 matching 9 bases. V lost 3 bases, J lost 5 bases, and 8 bases stayed unmatched. CDR3 length: 16 amino acids. In germline, CDR1 is KGHSH, CDR2 LQKENI. CDR3 loop: CASSPRGTGTDQPQHF. The CDR3 DNA sequence: TGTGCCAGCTCACCGCGGGGGACAGGGACCGATCAGCCCCAGCATTTT.

The V call is TRBV28, the J call TRBJ2-4; D perhaps matches TRBD2 (6 bases). CDR1 is MDHEN and CDR2 is SYDVKM in the germline V gene. This CDR3 comprises 16 residues. V dropped 2 bases and J dropped 0 bases, with 11 bases sitting between them. This chain's CDR3 is CASSLRRGVAKNIQYF. The CDR3 coding sequence is TGTGCCAGCAGTTTACGGAGGGGAGTAGCCAAAAACATTCAGTACTTC.

This sequence joins TRBV4-1 and TRBJ1-5; D may be TRBD1 (5 bases). V was clipped by 3 bases and J by 6 bases, with 24 bases between them. Germline CDR1 reads MGHRA; CDR2 reads YSYEKL. This CDR3 spans 18 amino acids. CDR3 amino acids: CASSHPIRDYNRGQPQHF. The CDR3 nucleotides read TGCGCCAGCAGCCACCCAATCCGGGACTACAATCGGGGTCAGCCCCAGCATTTT.

The chain links TRBV5-1 to TRBJ2-1, with D perhaps matching TRBD2 (6 bases). The length of the CDR3 is 15 residues. Trimming left V 4 bases short and J 6 bases short, with 17 bases between. The germline V gene encodes CDR1 SGHRS and CDR2 YFSETQ. CDR3 region: CASSTGLGGVNEQFF. CDR3 sequence (DNA): TGCGCCAGCAGCACGGGACTGGGTGGGGTCAATGAGCAGTTCTTC.

The rearrangement joins TRBV5-4 to TRBJ1-2; TRBD1 matches 7 bases. The CDR3 loop spans 14 amino acids. From germline, CDR1 is SGHNT and CDR2 YYREEE (reference sequence). V lost 3 bases to trimming and J lost 8 bases; unmatched junction nucleotides: 10. The CDR3 is CASSSKGADEGYTF. DNA for the CDR3: TGTGCCAGCAGCTCTAAGGGGGCAGATGAGGGCTACACCTTC.

The V gene is TRBV6-1, the J gene TRBJ2-6; no firm D call. Germline CDR1 is MNHNS and CDR2 is SASEGT. Deletions cut 8 bases from V and 1 base from J, with 0 bases between. The CDR3 loop spans 11 amino acids. CDR3 protein: CASSGANVLTF. The CDR3 nucleotides read TGTGCCAGCTCTGGGGCCAACGTCCTGACTTTC.

The chain recombines TRBV10-3 with TRBJ2-7; D remains unclear. Trimming shortened V by 3 bases and J by 1 base, and 10 bases separated the two germline ends. Germline V gene data show CDR1 as ENHRY and CDR2 as SYGVKD. This CDR3 region has 14 residues. CDR3 residues: CAISDDDGSYEQYF. DNA for the CDR3: TGTGCCATCAGTGACGACGACGGATCCTACGAGCAGTACTTC.

The CDR3, as DNA: TGCAGCGCCGCCGGGGGGACAGGGAGGACAGATACGCAGTATTTT. Encoded protein: CSAAGGTGRTDTQYF. The J gene is TRBJ2-3, the V gene TRBV29-1, with 9 bases that match TRBD1. This CDR3 comprises 15 residues. Germline V gene lookup returns CDR1 SQVTM and CDR2 ANQGSEA. The junction had 11 bases not matched to a gene; V was cut back by 7 bases and J by 3 bases.

Only a few counts were recorded for this clone. The genes are TRBV10-3 and TRBJ1-1, with unresolved D. V lost 4 bases and J lost 3, with 9 bases in between. The CDR3 is made up of 13 amino acids. Germline V gene sequence: CDR1 ENHRY, CDR2 SYGVKD. The CDR3 region is CAISGGSHTEAFF. The CDR3, as DNA: TGTGCCATCAGTGGAGGGTCCCACACTGAAGCTTTCTTT.

This clone was seen a handful of times. V usage is TRBV5-1 and J usage is TRBJ1-2; 7 bases match TRBD1. CDR1 and CDR2 from the germline V gene are SGHRS and YFSETQ. CDR3 length: 15 residues. The ends lost 6 bases at V and 6 bases at J; junction bases unmatched: 14. DNA of the CDR3: TGCGCCAGCAATCTCGACCCGGGACAGACGGATGGCTACACCTTC. This translates into CASNLDPGQTDGYTF.

This clone was detected a few times. The V and J genes are TRBV30 and TRBJ2-3; 8 bases line up with TRBD1. Germline V CDR1 and CDR2: GTSNPN, SVGIG (reference sequence). This CDR3 has 15 amino acids. The ends lost 3 bases at V and 4 bases at J; junction bases unmatched: 9. Written as DNA, the CDR3 is TGTGCCTGGAGCCGAACTGGGGGACAGGCAGATACGCAGTATTTT. Translating gives CAWSRTGGQADTQYF.